Included here is one T cell receptor (beta chain) sequence, with context. The target antigen is unknown. This entry belongs to a study of CD8 T cells in Susac syndrome. Study results and limitations: The authors acknowledged that their TCR sequencing and HLA analysis involved a relatively small number of individuals.

Random hexamers were used to reverse transcribe the RNA input (about 0.5 to 1 ug). Amplification of the TCR beta CDR3 was carried out by immunoSEQ multiplex PCR, which spanned a total of 54 Vbeta and 13 Jbeta segments. Via MiXCR, TCRdb re-called the immunoSEQ multiplex PCR reads, giving one row per CDR3 protein. The data contain fewer than 350,000 distinct CDR3 sequences, approximately 90% of them singletons. Sequencing of TCR beta drew on CD8+ and CD4+ T cells from blood. Purification of the CD8+ and CD4+ T cells relied on negative isolation, and TEMRA cells underwent FACS enrichment. V was trimmed by 4 bases and J by 1 base, leaving 11 bases between them. CDR1 and CDR2 from the germline V gene are MNHEY and SVGEGT. This CDR3 has 14 residues.

Sequencing was carried out using CD8+ T cells from PBMCs. The clonotype originates from a human donor with multiple sclerosis. V usage is TRBV6-2 or TRBV6-3 and J usage is TRBJ2-7; D possibly corresponds to TRBD2 (6 bases). Here the CDR3 DNA reads TGTGCCAGCAGTTGGGAGGAGGGATCCTACGAGCAGTACTTC. The encoded protein is CASSWEEGSYEQYF.